The subject of this entry is one T cell receptor beta chain. What it binds is not known. This sample was included in a study of cytomegalovirus exposure and HLA in healthy donors. The CDR3 loop spans 13 amino acids. Germline V gene sequence: CDR1 KGHSH, CDR2 LQKENI. Trimming cost V 2 bases and J 7 bases; bases outside gene matches: 4. Overall study findings and caveats: Exclusion as indistinguishable affected some V segments, including TRBV6-2 and TRBV6-3. Further analysis was carried out later, and it showed several of the most significant clusters appearing linked to common viral pathogens. Within a later analysis, the majority of CMV-associated TCR beta chains appeared HLA-restricted.

Primers included in the PCR were 60 Vbeta and 13 Jbeta primers. The table came from immunoSEQ multiplex PCR; TCRdb's copy has only in-frame clones and leaves some out. The sample has about 160,000 clones; roughly 81% are singletons. The specimen sequenced was PBMCs. The V gene is TRBV18, the J gene TRBJ1-2; 7 bases are shared with TRBD1. This TCR was sampled from a man younger than 30 in good health and CMV-seropositive. CDR3 sequence reads: CASSPLAGGGYTF. CDR3 nucleotides: TGTGCCAGCTCACCATTGGCAGGGGGTGGCTACACCTTC.